This paragraph reports one T cell receptor (beta chain). This entry comes from a study of blood T cell repertoires in COVID-19. Study in general: PBMCs, B-cell-depleted T cells, or T cells provided the cDNA or gDNA that made up the material.

Authors' methods: Amplification of reference gene primers was used by the study to estimate nucleated cell counts. Sequenced by immunoSEQ multiplex PCR; TCRdb stores in-frame clones only, minus some. D and trimming were read from the DNA, whereas the V and J calls and clone size are those reported in that table. The data contain approximately 94,000 clones, approximately 80% of them singletons. V lost 8 bases and J lost 5; bases outside the gene matches: 3. Germline V gene lookup returns CDR1 MNHEY and CDR2 SVGAGI. The CDR3 is 12 residues long. The sequenced sample consisted of peripheral blood. This clonotype originated in a woman in her 70s with acute or convalescent COVID-19. This sequence joins TRBV6-5 and TRBJ1-1, with 9 bases identical to TRBD1. The CDR3 reads CASFDRGTEAFF. The DNA of the CDR3 is TGTGCCAGCTTCGACAGGGGGACTGAAGCTTTCTTT.